The rows below give T cell receptor beta chains drawn from one sample of a study of siplizumab effects on memory and regulatory T cells. Only in-frame clones appear in the TCRdb table, and some are missing; sequencing was by immunoSEQ multiplex PCR. The sample lists approximately 100,000 clones, 93% occurring once. The sequenced material came from Tregs sorted from blood. The receptors originated from a human donor in good health. Each CDR3 is given with its conserved first and last residue. D genes are given only for firm matches. Rows give clone size only sometimes, using once, few, many, or a class for an expanded clone.

>NA|TRBJ2-1|TRBD2|TRBV15
TGTGCCACCAGCAGAGAGGGGACTAGCAGACCCCAGTTCTTC
CATSREGTSRPQFF
>NA|TRBJ1-4|TRBD1|TRBV6-5
TGTGCCAGCAGTTACCTCCAGACAGGGCGAGGGGAAAAACTGTTTTTT
CASSYLQTGRGEKLFF
>NA|TRBJ2-5|NA|TRBV2
TGTGCCAGCAGTGAAGCGCTTGCCGCCTTAGAGACCCAGTACTTC
CASSEALAALETQYF
>NA|TRBJ1-5|NA|TRBV7-2
TGTGCCAGCAGCTTAGGACCATCCAATCAGCCCCAGCATTTT
CASSLGPSNQPQHF
>NA|TRBJ2-1|TRBD2|TRBV7-3
TGTGCCAGCAGCGCGGGACTAGCGGGAGTAAATGAGCAGTTCTTC
CASSAGLAGVNEQFF
>NA|TRBJ2-5|NA|TRBV7-3
TGTGCCAGCAGCCGAGGGACCTCATGGGGAGAGACCCAGTACTTC
CASSRGTSWGETQYF
>NA|TRBJ2-7|NA|TRBV5-1
TGCGCCAGCAGCTTGGGAGAGGGTGGCGGCTACGAGCAGTACTTC
CASSLGEGGGYEQYF
>NA|TRBJ2-4|NA|TRBV4-1
TGCGCCAGCAGCCAAGAGGGTAGGGGTGAAAACATTCAGTACTTC
CASSQEGRGENIQYF
>NA|TRBJ1-3|NA|TRBV30
TGTGCCTGGAGTACAGGGTCAGGAAACACCATATATTTT
CAWSTGSGNTIYF
>NA|TRBJ2-5|NA|TRBV30
TGTGCCTGGAACATTAAAGAGACCCAGTACTTC
CAWNIKETQYF
>once|TRBJ2-1|TRBD1|TRBV15
TGTGCCACCAGCAGTCACGGACAGGGGGTTTACAATGAGCAGTTCTTC
CATSSHGQGVYNEQFF
>NA|TRBJ1-2|NA|TRBV20-1
TGCAGTGCTGTCGAATGGGGTGGCTACACCTTC
CSAVEWGGYTF
>NA|TRBJ1-4|NA|TRBV5-1
TGCGCCAGCAGCTTGGGGGGTACTAATGAAAAACTGTTTTTT
CASSLGGTNEKLFF
>NA|TRBJ2-5|TRBD2|TRBV10-2
TGCGCCAGCAGCCTAGCGGGGGGTTCAGAGACCCAGTACTTC
CASSLAGGSETQYF
>NA|TRBJ2-3|TRBD2|TRBV27
TGTGCCAGCATCGCCCTGGGGTTTGGCGGGAGTCCCACAGATACGCAGTATTTT
CASIALGFGGSPTDTQYF
>NA|TRBJ2-3|TRBD2|TRBV4-1
TGCGCCAGCACATCGACTAGCGGGGGTGGGGATACGCAGTATTTT
CASTSTSGGGDTQYF
>once|TRBJ2-5|TRBD1|TRBV6-5
TGTGCCAGCAGTGTGGGACAGGGGGCGCGAGAGACCCAGTACTTC
CASSVGQGARETQYF
>once|TRBJ1-2|NA|TRBV18
TGTGCCAGCTCACCAATGGCTCTTGCTAAGAACTATGGCTACACCTTC
CASSPMALAKNYGYTF
>NA|TRBJ2-2|TRBD1|TRBV5-1
TGCGCCAGCAGCTTGGAAGGACAGGGGAACACCGGGGAGCTGTTTTTT
CASSLEGQGNTGELFF
>NA|TRBJ1-3|NA|TRBV7-6
TGTGCCAGCAGCTTAGTGGCAGACTCTGGAAACACCATATATTTT
CASSLVADSGNTIYF
>NA|TRBJ1-2|NA|TRBV19
TGTGCCAGTAGACAGTCTAACTATGGCTACACCTTC
CASRQSNYGYTF
>NA|TRBJ1-2|NA|TRBV7-9
TGTGCCAGCAGCTTAGTGGGCTTGCCGGCGGTCTACACCTTC
CASSLVGLPAVYTF
>NA|TRBJ2-5|TRBD1|TRBV5-1
TGCGCCAGCAGCCCATTCGGACAGGTGCAAGAGACCCAGTACTTC
CASSPFGQVQETQYF
>NA|TRBJ1-2|NA|TRBV2
TGTGCCAGCGCCCCCCGGGGGGTGGACCGCTATGGCTACACCTTC
CASAPRGVDRYGYTF
>NA|TRBJ2-2|NA|TRBV7-2
TGTGCCAGCAGGAGACAGTATCCCGGGGAGCTGTTTTTT
CASRRQYPGELFF
>NA|TRBJ2-7|TRBD2|TRBV6-6
TGTGCCAGCAGCCCTTTAGGGGAGGGGACCTACGAGCAGTACTTC
CASSPLGEGTYEQYF
>NA|TRBJ2-7|TRBD1|TRBV6-1
TGTGCCAGCAGTGAAGCGGGACAGGGTTACGAGCAGTACTTC
CASSEAGQGYEQYF
>NA|TRBJ2-1|NA|TRBV5-6
TGTGCCAGCGGAGGTAGGAGCTCCTACAATGAGCAGTTCTTC
CASGGRSSYNEQFF
>NA|TRBJ2-2|NA|TRBV19
TGTGCCAGTAGTCCTGGTCCCATTGGGGAGCTGTTTTTT
CASSPGPIGELFF
>NA|TRBJ2-1|TRBD1|TRBV7-3
TGTGCCAGCAGCCGAGGACAGGGAGCTAGGTTCTTC
CASSRGQGARFF
>NA|TRBJ1-1|NA|TRBV9
TGTGCCAGCAGCCTCCTACAGGGCCAGGGTGAAGCTTTCTTT
CASSLLQGQGEAFF
>NA|TRBJ2-3|TRBD2|TRBV15
TGTGCCACCAGCAAGCTCGGGAGGTCTAGCACAGATACGCAGTATTTT
CATSKLGRSSTDTQYF
>NA|TRBJ2-7|NA|TRBV4-1
TGCGCCAGCAGCGCGCTACACCACCGGGACTTTCGCTACGAGCAGTACTTC
CASSALHHRDFRYEQYF
>once|TRBJ2-7|NA|TRBV5-1
TGCGCCAGCAGCTTGACGGTAACCTACGAGCAGTACTTC
CASSLTVTYEQYF